This TCR beta chain emerged from a study of T cell responses to AZD1222 COVID-19 vaccine. Study conclusions and caveats: Clonal diversity may have been underestimated in mostly white British donors.

The protocol was immunoSEQ multiplex PCR, while the TCRdb copy is restricted to in-frame clones and leaves out a portion. Altogether 150,000 to 200,000 clones are present, around nine tenths being singletons, with the ten largest covering less than 3%. As to this clone: Its antigen is unknown.

This TCR was recovered from an adult in good health. The sequencing used peripheral blood, collected on day 0 of AZD1222 vaccination.

The DNA of the CDR3 is TGCAGCGTAGGGGGACAGCTTGGAAACACCATATATTTT. This translates into CSVGGQLGNTIYF. The rearrangement links TRBV29-1 to TRBJ1-3, with 7 bases matching TRBD1. Germline V CDR1 and CDR2: SQVTM, ANQGSEA. There are 13 residues in the CDR3. Trimming took 6 bases from V and 3 from J; bases not matched to a gene: 5.